This record looks at one T cell receptor (beta chain) sequence and its context. The antigen is undetermined. These data come from a study of shared clonotypes between healthy human individuals. Study results and caveats: Clonotypes shared by all four donors outscored non-shared clonotypes in generation probability.

The material for each subset, its genomic DNA, was split evenly across several immunoSEQ plates. Profiled with immunoSEQ multiplex PCR; TCRdb holds only in-frame clones, not every one. The sample contains roughly 2 million clones, around 95% of which appear only once. The CDR3 sequence is 21 residues long. It was into CD45RA+ naive and CD45RA-negative memory subsets that the CD4+ cells were split. The V call is TRBV21-1, the J call TRBJ2-1; the D segment call TRBD2 is taken from the table without a DNA check. TRBV21-1 corresponds to a pseudogene. The receptor was isolated from a man aged 18 to 35 in good health. Sequencing used naive CD4+ T cells sorted from blood. Subset reported: CD45RA+ positively selected. The CDR3 spells CASSKAGDCQRERSSYNEQFF. The CDR3 nucleotides are TGTGCCAGCAGCAAAGCCGGCGACTGCCAGCGGGAGCGGAGCTCCTACAATGAGCAGTTCTTC.